This TCR beta chain was recovered during a study of a mutant IDH1 vaccine in newly diagnosed glioma (dated by TCRdb to about 2021). General notes on the study: Of the approximately 35 treated patients, 62.5% were male and approximately 40% were female, and a mean age of around 40 years was recorded. For exploratory analyses, longitudinal TCRB deep sequencing was carried out in about two dozen treated patients wherever samples were available. Prior to enrollment, patients had been given standard therapy consisting of radiotherapy alone, temozolomide alone, or radiochemotherapy with temozolomide, with the combination given to most patients. Peripheral blood was collected at six visits: V03 (baseline), V05, V07, V10, V12 and V13.

This clone has just a few counts. Its binding antigen is unknown. No base qualities exist here, and no much larger clone lies one base off it. The library relied on the immunoSEQ multiplex PCR assay. Rearranged TCR beta chain sequences were amplified with the hsTCRB Kit following the manufacturer's protocol. An Illumina MiSeq was used to sequence the TCRB libraries. The study's processing was this. The proprietary platform of the kit vendor was used for demultiplexing, trimming and gene mapping. TCRdb provides this immuneACCESS table in a form limited to in-frame rearrangements. Some clones are lacking; in checked studies, under half of them reflect an unresolved V gene, and why the rest are absent is not known. V, J and clone size were drawn from that table, and D and trimming were deduced from the DNA. This sample holds 15,000 to 20,000 clones; 80% were observed only once. Approximately 9.1% of the sample lies in the top ten.

Broader findings and caveats from the paper: Availability determined which PBMC samples were chosen for TCRB deep sequencing. Immune responses induced by the vaccine were seen in around 93% of patients across multiple MHC alleles. It was noted by the authors that analyses of patient blood samples could not be reproduced owing to sample limitations. Pseudoprogression appeared unrelated to alterations in the top peripheral T cell clonotypes detected by TCRB sequencing.

The time point tag for this specimen amounts to: baseline, week 1 (first vaccination visit). The treatment or condition label, read with the paper, signifies: pre-vaccination baseline after standard-of-care therapy. Donors had newly diagnosed WHO grade 3 or 4 IDH1-mutant astrocytomas with loss of nuclear ATRX. The samples were drawn from NOA16, a multicentre, single-arm, open-label phase I trial in Germany that tested a mutant IDH1 peptide vaccine in humans for the first time. Visit V03 blood draws served as the baseline sample for immunogenicity testing. Genomic DNA for TCRB sequencing was extracted from EDTA blood using the DNeasy Blood and Tissue Kit. Based on the germline V gene (reference sequence), the CDR1 and CDR2 sequences are LNHDA and SQIVND. The CDR3 has 16 amino acids, counting the end cysteine and phenylalanine. Of all the DNA, just the CDR3 is kept, 48 bases in frame from base 1. Here V drops 8 bases and J drops 7 bases, and the junction holds 13 bases not matched to any gene.

The clonotype was recovered from a man aged 35-49 years with glioma. Sequencing was performed on PBMCs, taken from a glioma patient treated with radiotherapy, temozolomide or both. Here the chain combines TRBV19 and TRBJ1-4, with TRBD1 matching 10 junction bases. The CDR3 loop reads CASRVMTGGVSEKLFF. The sequenced DNA is TGTGCCAGTCGCGTTATGACAGGGGGCGTTAGTGAAAAACTGTTTTTT.